The present T cell receptor beta chain was sequenced within a study of T cell changes during pregnancy in multiple sclerosis (dated by TCRdb to between 2018 and 2021). Context from the whole study: The study examined how the T cell repertoire changed over the course of pregnancy in women with multiple sclerosis.

As for this clone: This clone's antigen is unknown. No base quality information exists; no much larger clone differs at one position.

Library method: the immunoSEQ multiplex PCR assay. TCRdb took over this immuneACCESS table, retaining in-frame rearrangements with V and J assigned. Such tables are incomplete; in checked studies, under half of the missing clones stem from an unresolved V gene, and the remainder is unexplained. This sample lists about 110,000 clones; 91% were detected once. Roughly 1.5% of the sample goes to the ten largest clones. Cut back by 2 bases and 3 bases, the V and J ends lie 11 bases apart. Counted from cysteine to phenylalanine, this CDR3 has 14 amino acids. Left in the record is the CDR3 DNA by itself, 42 bases read in frame from the first base. Sequences SGHVS (CDR1) and FQNEAQ (CDR2) are obtained from the germline V gene.

This TCR derives from a female donor with multiple sclerosis, enrolled in a pregnancy study. The chain is encoded by TRBV7-8 joined to TRBJ2-7, with no confident D gene call. Here the sequenced sample was peripheral blood, taken before pregnancy. The nucleotide sequence reads TGTGCCAGCAGCTTATCCACAGTCGTCTACGAGCAGTACTTC. It encodes CASSLSTVVYEQYF.